Shown below are 28 T cell receptor beta chains from a single sample sequenced in a study of PD-1 blockade in classical Hodgkin lymphoma. Using immunoSEQ multiplex PCR, the repertoire was profiled, and TCRdb retains in-frame clones only, with some absent. The sample comprises about 26,000 clones, over 60% of which are singletons, and about an eighth rests with the top ten. All patients experienced relapse after autologous stem cell transplantation, and brentuximab vedotin exposure was variable. The source material was peripheral blood mononuclear cells (PBMCs), sampled before the second cycle of nivolumab. The source is a human donor with classical Hodgkin lymphoma.

The genes are TRBV7-2 and TRBJ1-1; 11 bases agree with TRBD1. The CDR3 contains 16 residues. The junction had 5 bases not matched to a gene; V was cut back by 1 base and J by 4 bases. The germline V gene encodes CDR1 SGHTA and CDR2 FQGNSA. The CDR3 DNA reads as TGTGCCAGCAGCTTAGTTGGGACAGGGGGTAGCACTGAAGCTTTCTTT. This encodes CASSLVGTGGSTEAFF.

The gene calls are TRBV2 and TRBJ1-5, with 10 bases matching TRBD1. With 4 bases clipped from V and 4 bases from J, the junction kept 1 base outside the gene matches. The germline CDR1 and CDR2 sequences are SNHLY and FYNNEI. The CDR3 sequence is 14 residues long. This chain's CDR3 is CASSGDRGNQPQHF. CDR3 sequence (DNA): TGTGCCAGCAGTGGGGACAGGGGAAATCAGCCCCAGCATTTT.

This clone turned up a few times. This sequence joins TRBV6-5 and TRBJ1-4; weak D call: TRBD1 (5 bases). The V end was cut by 4 bases, the J end by 8 bases, with 8 bases between. CDR1 is MNHEY and CDR2 is SVGAGI in the germline V gene. The CDR3 has 12 amino acids. In nucleotides, the CDR3 is TGTGCCAGCAGTTTTCGGGGGGAAAAACTGTTTTTT. Its protein product is CASSFRGEKLFF.

The chain couples TRBV7-3 to TRBJ2-7; D is possibly TRBD2 (6 bases). Trimming shortened V by 0 bases and J by 4 bases, and 13 bases separated the two germline ends. The germline V gene has CDR1 SGHTA and CDR2 FQGTGA. The CDR3 runs to 15 residues. CDR3 region: CASSLTGIGGYEQYF. In DNA form, the CDR3 reads TGTGCCAGCAGCTTAACGGGCATAGGAGGGTACGAGCAGTACTTC. The full variable domain, with the rest looked up from reference TRBV7-3 and TRBJ2-7, is GAGVSQTPSNKVTEKGKYVELRCDPISGHTALYWYRQSLGQGPEFLIYFQGTGAADDSGLPNDRFFAVRPEGSVSTLKIQRTERGDSAVYLCASSLTGIGGYEQYFGPGTRLTVT.

The genes are TRBV5-4 and TRBJ2-7, with D maybe TRBD1 (5 bases). This CDR3 spans 15 amino acids. CDR1 and CDR2 (germline): SGHNT, YYREEE (reference sequence). V lost 4 bases and J lost 2, with 16 bases in between. The CDR3 DNA follows: TGTGCCAGCAGCCATCGGCAGGGAAACGCCTACGAGCAGTACTTC. Translated, it gives CASSHRQGNAYEQYF.

The rearrangement links TRBV28 to TRBJ1-4; D unclear. This CDR3 is built from 12 residues. Germline CDR1 MDHEN, CDR2 SYDVKM. The V and J ends lost 8 bases and 8 bases respectively, with 12 bases between them. CDR3 sequence reads: CASCDPNEKLFF. The DNA of the CDR3 is TGTGCCAGCTGTGACCCGAACGAAAAACTGTTTTTT.

This clone has only a few counts. The chain links TRBV28 to TRBJ1-2; D is uncertain. The germline CDR1 and CDR2 sequences are MDHEN and SYDVKM. The CDR3 contains 12 residues. V was shortened by 6 bases and J by 6 bases, with 11 bases between the two germline ends. The CDR3 nucleotides are TGTGCCAGCAGGACTCCAATGGATGGCTACACCTTC. Encoded protein: CASRTPMDGYTF.

J is TRBJ1-4 and V is TRBV6-1; a possible D gene is TRBD1 (6 bases). CDR3 length: 15 amino acids. Germline CDR1 MNHNS, CDR2 SASEGT. Trimming cost V 3 bases and J 11 bases, with 19 bases left between them. CDR3 nucleotide sequence: TGTGCCAGCAGTGACGACTGGGGGGGCGGGTGGAAACTGTTTTTT. It specifies CASSDDWGGGWKLFF.

The genes are TRBV30 and TRBJ1-2; D gene unclear. This CDR3 contains 15 residues. V was cut by 0 bases and J by 0 bases, with 11 bases left in between. Germline loops: CDR1 GTSNPN, CDR2 SVGIG (reference sequence). The CDR3 coding sequence is TGTGCCTGGAGTGTTCGAAGGTGGACTAACTATGGCTACACCTTC. Its translation: CAWSVRRWTNYGYTF.

The chain joins TRBV9 to TRBJ2-7; D is unclear. CDR1 and CDR2 (germline): SGDLS, YYNGEE. There are 14 residues in the CDR3. Trimming removed 0 bases at V and 3 bases at J, with 10 bases between. Written as DNA, the CDR3 is TGTGCCAGCAGCGTAGGGTCCAATGGCTACGAGCAGTACTTC. This translates into CASSVGSNGYEQYF.

This chain joins TRBV9 and TRBJ2-2; 10 bases are shared with TRBD1. Losses at the gene ends were 6 bases for V and 3 bases for J; bases not matched to a gene: 11. The CDR3 spans 17 residues. CDR1 is SGDLS and CDR2 is YYNGEE in the germline V gene. CDR3 loop: CASTARGQGTYTGELFF. CDR3 nucleotide sequence: TGTGCCAGCACGGCTAGGGGACAGGGGACCTACACCGGGGAGCTGTTTTTT.

The genes are TRBV4-1 and TRBJ2-7, with TRBD1 matching over 9 bases. This CDR3 is 16 amino acids long. J gave up 3 bases and V 3 bases, and 9 bases lay outside the gene matches. CDR1 is MGHRA, CDR2 YSYEKL, per germline. CDR3 coding DNA: TGCGCCAGCAGCCAGAGCCCGGGACAGGGCCTCTACGAGCAGTACTTC. Amino acid sequence: CASSQSPGQGLYEQYF.

The V and J genes are TRBV6-5 and TRBJ1-1, with TRBD1 matching over 7 bases. The CDR3 has 13 residues. V shed 6 bases and J 1 base; nucleotides not matched to a gene: 2. The germline V gene has CDR1 MNHEY and CDR2 SVGAGI. CDR3 sequence (DNA): TGTGCCAGCAGAAGGACAGGGAACACTGAAGCTTTCTTT. The encoded protein is CASRRTGNTEAFF.

Comments on this clone: Other DNA sequences in this specimen translate into the identical CDR3. The rearrangement links TRBV9 to TRBJ2-3, with 10 bases fitting TRBD1. From germline, CDR1 is SGDLS and CDR2 YYNGEE. This CDR3 is built from 15 residues. With 0 bases clipped from V and 3 bases from J, the junction kept 1 base outside the gene matches. The CDR3 bases are TGTGCCAGCAGCGTAGGGACAGGGGGTACAGATACGCAGTATTTT. This sequence encodes CASSVGTGGTDTQYF.

The rearrangement uses TRBV9 and TRBJ2-5; a possible D gene is TRBD2 (6 bases). CDR3 size: 14 residues. V dropped 2 bases and J dropped 5 bases, with 13 bases sitting between them. CDR1 and CDR2 from the germline V gene are SGDLS and YYNGEE. CDR3 DNA sequence: TGTGCCAGCAGCGTCGGGGGTGGAAGGGAGACCCAGTACTTC. This sequence encodes CASSVGGGRETQYF. The entire variable domain, with the rest obtained from reference TRBV9 and TRBJ2-5, is as follows: DSGVTQTPKHLITATGQRVTLRCSPRSGDLSVYWYQQSLDQGLQFLIQYYNGEERAKGNILERFSAQQFPDLHSELNLSSLELGDSALYFCASSVGGGRETQYFGPGTRLLVL.

The rearrangement joins TRBV7-2 to TRBJ2-1, with 12 bases that match TRBD2. Per germline, CDR1 SGHTA and CDR2 FQGNSA. This CDR3 comprises 18 residues. Trimming removed 1 base from V and 10 bases from J; junction bases left unmatched: 14. The CDR3 spells CASSLVSTSGSPREEQFF. CDR3 bases: TGTGCCAGCAGCTTAGTTTCGACTAGCGGGAGCCCCAGGGAGGAGCAGTTCTTC.

This clone was seen once. V usage is TRBV4-3 and J usage is TRBJ2-1, with 10 bases matching TRBD2. Germline CDR1 and CDR2: LGHNA and YSLEER. Trimming removed 0 bases from V and 6 bases from J; junction bases left unmatched: 23. The CDR3 spans 22 residues. The CDR3 reads CASSQEGGDYWTSGNWGNEQFF. CDR3 DNA: TGCGCCAGCAGCCAAGAGGGGGGGGACTACTGGACTAGCGGAAACTGGGGCAATGAGCAGTTCTTC.

This clone is classed as medium-sized. This chain uses TRBV11-2 with TRBJ1-6; no clear D. Germline assignment: CDR1 SGHAT and CDR2 FQNNGV. This CDR3 comprises 13 residues. V lost 7 bases to trimming and J lost 8 bases, with 12 bases between them. CDR3 sequence (DNA): TGTGCCAGCACCGAACAGCTCTATTCACCCCTCCACTTT. Amino acids: CASTEQLYSPLHF.

This chain connects TRBV28 to TRBJ1-2, with 9 bases identical to TRBD1. The J segment lost 6 bases and the V segment lost 7 bases, leaving 30 bases of the junction unmatched. CDR3 size: 21 residues. The V gene's germline CDR1 is MDHEN and CDR2 SYDVKM. CDR3 DNA: TGTGCCAGCACCCCACTAGCTACAGTCAGTCCCGCTACAGGGGGCGGCGATGGCTACACCTTC. Protein: CASTPLATVSPATGGGDGYTF.

The chain couples TRBV6-6 to TRBJ1-3; D call uncertain. V lost 7 bases to trimming and J lost 8 bases, with 18 bases between them. The CDR3 is 14 residues long. CDR1 is MNHNY and CDR2 is SVGAGI in the germline V gene (reference sequence). CDR3 loop: CASMPGSQWDTIYF. The CDR3 DNA is TGTGCCAGCATGCCCGGGTCCCAATGGGACACCATATATTTT.

The chain has TRBV18 and TRBJ2-5, with D possibly being TRBD2 (5 bases). The CDR3 extends over 14 amino acids. CDR1 KGHSH and CDR2 LQKENI come from the germline V gene. The V end was cut by 6 bases, the J end by 3 bases, with 14 bases between. This chain's CDR3 is CASSPGYGEETQYF. CDR3 nucleotides: TGTGCCAGCTCCCCCGGTTACGGGGAAGAGACCCAGTACTTC.

The CDR3 is CASSPQGGRETQYF. CDR3 DNA: TGTGCCAGCAGCCCACAGGGCGGTCGAGAGACCCAGTACTTC. This chain links TRBV6-5 with TRBJ2-5; tentatively, D is TRBD1 (6 bases). V was shortened by 6 bases and J by 4 bases, with 15 bases between the two germline ends. The CDR3 is 14 residues long. Germline V lookup: CDR1 MNHEY, CDR2 SVGAGI.

The chain employs TRBV5-6 and TRBJ2-1, with TRBD2 matching over 7 bases. This CDR3 is built from 17 residues. V gave up 0 bases and J gave up 7 bases; unmatched junction bases: 13. CDR1 and CDR2 (germline): SGHDT, YYEEEE. CDR3 nucleotide sequence: TGTGCCAGCAGCTTGGTGGTTAAATGGGAGCGGGGTAATGAGCAGTTCTTC. Protein sequence: CASSLVVKWERGNEQFF.

The V call is TRBV9, the J call TRBJ2-3; the match to TRBD2 covers 14 bases. Germline V gene sequence: CDR1 SGDLS, CDR2 YYNGEE. After removal of 3 bases from V and 7 bases from J, the junction contained 4 bases not matched to a gene. The CDR3 is made up of 15 amino acids. The CDR3 is CASSAGTSGGHTQYF. As DNA, the CDR3 is TGTGCCAGCAGCGCAGGGACTAGCGGGGGCCATACGCAGTATTTT.

This clone was seen a handful of times. The V gene is TRBV28, the J gene TRBJ1-4, with 7 positions matching TRBD1. This CDR3 spans 16 amino acids. The germline gives CDR1 MDHEN, CDR2 SYDVKM. J gave up 4 bases and V 3 bases, and 8 bases lay outside the gene matches. The DNA of the CDR3 is TGTGCCAGCAGTTTCTTACCGGGACAGTTTAATGAAAAACTGTTTTTT. Protein sequence: CASSFLPGQFNEKLFF. The full variable domain, its missing parts supplied by reference TRBV28 and TRBJ1-4, is DVKVTQSSRYLVKRTGEKVFLECVQDMDHENMFWYRQDPGLGLRLIYFSYDVKMKEKGDIPEGYSVSREKKERFSLILESASTNQTSMYLCASSFLPGQFNEKLFFGSGTQLSVL.

This sequence joins TRBV4-1 and TRBJ1-3; TRBD1 aligns across 7 bases. This CDR3 contains 18 residues. Losses at the gene ends were 7 bases for V and 4 bases for J; bases not matched to a gene: 19. Germline assignment: CDR1 MGHRA and CDR2 YSYEKL. The CDR3 here is CASTTSGTGVSKGNTIYF. CDR3 DNA sequence: TGCGCCAGCACAACCTCCGGAACAGGGGTTTCCAAAGGAAACACCATATATTTT.

The CDR3 nucleotides read TGTGCCAGCAGCGTACAGGGGGGACTGGACTATGGCTACACCTTC. It encodes CASSVQGGLDYGYTF. The chain links TRBV11-2 to TRBJ1-2; 8 bases fit TRBD1. The CDR3 spans 15 residues. Germline V gives CDR1 SGHAT, CDR2 FQNNGV. J was trimmed by 3 bases and V by 5 bases; bases with no gene match: 8.

The chain couples TRBV10-3 to TRBJ2-5; 11 bases agree with TRBD2. Germline V gene data show CDR1 as ENHRY and CDR2 as SYGVKD. The CDR3 runs to 18 residues. J lost 5 bases, V lost 6 bases, and 17 bases had no gene match. CDR3: CAIRPPAPLAGGGETQYF. CDR3 nucleotide sequence: TGTGCCATCAGACCCCCGGCCCCCCTAGCGGGAGGAGGGGAGACCCAGTACTTC.